This TCR beta chain appears in the sequencing data of a study of regulatory T cells in long-lasting Graves disease. Germline assignment: CDR1 LNHDA and CDR2 SQIVND (reference sequence). The CDR3 spans 16 residues. The V end was cut by 6 bases, the J end by 2 bases, with 14 bases between. Noted time point: persistent/refractory GD, antithyroid drugs over 5 years with positive TRAb. The authors made the TCR library using RNA they extracted from PBMCs. This clonotype was counted a few times. Its antigen is unknown. Construction of the TCR beta libraries employed iRepertoire HTBI primers in conjunction with Arm-PCR of CDR3 regions. TCRdb re-called the multiplex PCR reads with MiXCR, one entry per CDR3 protein. The repertoire includes 310,000 or so distinct CDR3 sequences, roughly a fifth of them detected once, and roughly 50% sits in the top ten. Whole-study results and caveats: Whereas new patients shared 970 or so public clonotypes, persistent patients shared more, at 2,741.

The chain combines TRBV19 with TRBJ2-6; D not certain. This TCR came from a female donor with Graves disease. Sequencing was performed on peripheral blood mononuclear cells (PBMCs), taken when the disease was refractory, from a patient treated with antithyroid drugs. CDR3 sequence reads: CASRGDLLAGANVLTF. The CDR3 DNA reads TGTGCCAGTAGGGGCGACCTACTCGCTGGGGCCAACGTCCTGACTTTC. The complete variable domain, with remaining parts taken from reference TRBV19 and TRBJ2-6, reads DGGITQSPKYLFRKEGQNVTLSCEQNLNHDAMYWYRQDPGQGLRLIYYSQIVNDFQKGDIAEGYSVSREKKESFPLTVTSAQKNPTAFYLCASRGDLLAGANVLTFGAGSRLTVL.